One sample yielded the 17 T cell receptor beta chains listed below, sequenced in a study of spatial heterogeneity in lung cancer. This sample's time point: sample taken at primary tumor resection. TCRdb ran MiXCR on the 5' RACE reads and lists one entry per CDR3 protein. The sample includes 2,000 or so distinct CDR3 sequences, more than 6% seen only once; the top ten take approximately 10%. The sequencing here drew on normal lung tissue next to the tumor, taken at surgery. These receptors came from a female donor with early-stage non-small cell lung cancer.

This clonotype is judged large. The chain combines TRBV7-2 with TRBJ2-7; TRBD1 matches 7 bases. After removal of 4 bases from V and 0 bases from J, the junction contained 6 bases not matched to a gene. CDR1 is SGHTA and CDR2 is FQGNSA in the germline V gene. The CDR3 length is 15 residues. This CDR3 is CASSSDRALSYEQYF. The CDR3 nucleotides read TGTGCCAGCAGCTCTGACAGGGCCCTCTCCTACGAGCAGTACTTC.

In this sample, this clonotype is medium-sized (0.01 to 0.1%). This chain joins TRBV4-2 and TRBJ1-5; 9 bases match TRBD1. The junction had 14 bases not matched to a gene; V was cut back by 4 bases and J by 4 bases. The V gene's germline CDR1 is LGHNA and CDR2 YNFKEQ. The CDR3 sequence is 18 residues long. The CDR3 DNA reads TGTGCCAGCAGCCCCCTTATGACCGGGACAGGGCGGAATCAGCCCCAGCATTTT. Translation gives CASSPLMTGTGRNQPQHF.

By frequency in the sample, this clonotype is medium-sized. The rearrangement links TRBV7-2 to TRBJ2-3; 12 nucleotides align to TRBD2. CDR3 length: 17 amino acids. The germline V gene encodes CDR1 SGHTA and CDR2 FQGNSA. Unmatched junction bases numbered 4, after V lost 1 base and J lost 2 bases. As DNA, the CDR3 is TGTGCCAGCAGCTTAGGTCTAGCGGGGGGGCTCACAGATACGCAGTATTTT. Protein: CASSLGLAGGLTDTQYF.

Points on this clonotype: A read error is possible here, since a much larger clone lies one base away. The chain has TRBV7-2 and TRBJ2-7; no definite D call. From germline, CDR1 is SGHTA and CDR2 FQGNSA. Trimming removed 1 base from V and 6 bases from J, with 7 bases in between. This CDR3 contains 12 residues. The DNA for the CDR3 is TGTGCCAGCAGCTTAGAAATACGCGAGCAGTACTTC. Amino acid sequence: CASSLEIREQYF.

In this sample, this clonotype is large. The V call is TRBV19, the J call TRBJ2-5, with TRBD1 matching 9 bases. Germline values: CDR1 LNHDA, CDR2 SQIVND (reference sequence). With 10 bases clipped from V and 2 bases from J, the junction kept 8 bases outside the gene matches. This CDR3 region has 14 residues. CDR3 nucleotide sequence: TGTGCCACATCCCGGGACAGGGTGCAAGAGACCCAGTACTTC. Translation gives CATSRDRVQETQYF.

By frequency in the sample, this clonotype is medium-sized. J is TRBJ2-5 and V is TRBV7-9; either TRBD1 or TRBD2 may supply D (5 bases each). The germline V gene has CDR1 SEHNR and CDR2 FQNEAQ (reference sequence). The CDR3 totals 15 residues. The V and J ends lost 1 base and 1 base respectively, with 10 bases between them. CDR3 coding DNA: TGTGCCAGCAGCTTAGGGGTAGGGACCCAAGAGACCCAGTACTTC. This codes for CASSLGVGTQETQYF.

CDR3: CASSLGTEGIRPGRNTIYF. The DNA of the CDR3 is TGTGCCAGCAGCTTAGGCACGGAAGGAATCCGACCTGGTAGAAACACCATATATTTT. The chain carries TRBV7-2 and TRBJ1-3; the D is unclear. Germline V gives CDR1 SGHTA, CDR2 FQGNSA. CDR3 length: 19 amino acids. Trimming left V 1 base short and J 5 bases short, with 24 bases between.

By share of the sample, this clonotype is medium-sized. This chain connects TRBV12-3 or TRBV12-4 to TRBJ1-1, with TRBD1 identical over 10 bases. This CDR3 spans 16 amino acids. Trimming took 6 bases from V and 1 from J; bases not matched to a gene: 8. This chain's CDR3 is CASRKDRGRANTEAFF. The DNA for the CDR3 is TGTGCCAGCAGAAAAGACAGGGGGCGGGCGAACACTGAAGCTTTCTTT.

This clonotype rates as medium-sized. V gene TRBV12-3 or TRBV12-4 combines with J gene TRBJ1-2; 9 nucleotides agree with TRBD1. The V segment lost 3 bases and the J segment 4 bases; nucleotides outside the gene matches: 9. This CDR3 spans 16 amino acids. In nucleotides, the CDR3 is TGTGCCAGCAGTTTTGGGACAGGGACAGAGGCCTATGGCTACACCTTC. Translated: CASSFGTGTEAYGYTF.

This clonotype is medium-sized (0.01 to 0.1%) in the sample. The chain couples TRBV7-2 to TRBJ2-7; TRBD2 matches at 8 bases. Germline V lookup: CDR1 SGHTA, CDR2 FQGNSA. The ends lost 3 bases at V and 4 bases at J; junction bases unmatched: 11. The CDR3 extends over 16 amino acids. The CDR3 loop reads CASSLRGASLLYEQYF. In DNA form, the CDR3 reads TGTGCCAGCAGCTTGCGGGGGGCCTCTCTTCTTTACGAGCAGTACTTC.

This clonotype was detected a few times. This chain uses TRBV14 with TRBJ2-3; 8 bases agree with TRBD2. The CDR3 runs 16 residues. The germline V gene has CDR1 SGHDN and CDR2 FVKESK. With V trimmed by 5 bases and J by 0 bases, 7 bases remained unmatched. In DNA, the CDR3 is TGTGCCAGCAGCTTAACCGGGGGGGGAAGCACAGATACGCAGTATTTT. This sequence encodes CASSLTGGGSTDTQYF.

Relative to its sample, this clonotype is large. The V call is TRBV28, the J call TRBJ1-4; 8 bases are a match to TRBD1. V was clipped by 6 bases and J by 8 bases; unmatched bases: 8. CDR1 is MDHEN and CDR2 is SYDVKM in the germline V gene. CDR3 length equals 14 residues. The CDR3 region has the DNA TGTGCCAGCAGCTCGACAGGGGTCGGCGAAAAACTGTTTTTT. Amino acids: CASSSTGVGEKLFF.

Comment on this clonotype: At one of its ends the junction is not consistent with the germline gene, which may arise from a read error. The chain links TRBV6-5 to TRBJ2-1; D possibly matches TRBD1 or TRBD2 (5 bases each). The CDR3 totals 15 residues. The germline V gene encodes CDR1 MNHEY and CDR2 SVGAGI. The CDR3 DNA reads as TGTGTCAGCAAAGTACGGGGCGAAATTCGCAATGAGCAGTTCTTC. Encoded protein: CVSKVRGEIRNEQFF.

This clonotype counts as large. The gene calls are TRBV3-1 and TRBJ2-1, with TRBD2 as a possible D gene (6 bases). The CDR3 consists of 15 residues. Germline V gives CDR1 LGHDT, CDR2 YNNKEL (reference sequence). V lost 3 bases to trimming and J lost 5 bases, with 14 bases between them. In DNA form, the CDR3 reads TGTGCCAGCAGCCATCAGAGCGGGCCTAACAATGAGCAGTTCTTC. Translation: CASSHQSGPNNEQFF.

This clonotype is categorized as medium-sized. V is TRBV20-1 and J is TRBJ2-3; D perhaps matches TRBD2 (6 bases). Trimming pared 5 bases from V and 2 bases from J, leaving 23 bases between. The CDR3 is made up of 17 amino acids. Germline V gene data show CDR1 as DFQATT and CDR2 as SNEGSKA (reference sequence). In DNA, the CDR3 is TGCAGTGCTCCCCCGGCGCGCGGGACTCTCCACACAGATACGCAGTATTTT. Residues: CSAPPARGTLHTDTQYF.

This clonotype is medium-sized by share. The chain recombines TRBV30 with TRBJ2-3; the D gene is possibly TRBD2 (6 bases). Germline loops: CDR1 GTSNPN, CDR2 SVGIG (reference sequence). V dropped 0 bases and J dropped 11 bases, with 12 bases sitting between them. The CDR3 extends over 12 amino acids. As DNA, the CDR3 is TGTGCCTGGAGTGTAGGTAGGAGGGGGCAGTATTTT. Amino acid sequence: CAWSVGRRGQYF.

By sample share, this clonotype is medium-sized. The CDR3 sequence: CASRRTGGAGQETQYF. The CDR3, as DNA: TGTGCCAGCAGGCGGACAGGGGGCGCGGGCCAAGAGACCCAGTACTTC. This chain joins TRBV2 and TRBJ2-5, with 11 bases aligning to TRBD1. This CDR3 is built from 16 residues. The V segment lost 6 bases and the J segment 1 base; nucleotides outside the gene matches: 7. Germline-derived CDR1 and CDR2 are SNHLY and FYNNEI.